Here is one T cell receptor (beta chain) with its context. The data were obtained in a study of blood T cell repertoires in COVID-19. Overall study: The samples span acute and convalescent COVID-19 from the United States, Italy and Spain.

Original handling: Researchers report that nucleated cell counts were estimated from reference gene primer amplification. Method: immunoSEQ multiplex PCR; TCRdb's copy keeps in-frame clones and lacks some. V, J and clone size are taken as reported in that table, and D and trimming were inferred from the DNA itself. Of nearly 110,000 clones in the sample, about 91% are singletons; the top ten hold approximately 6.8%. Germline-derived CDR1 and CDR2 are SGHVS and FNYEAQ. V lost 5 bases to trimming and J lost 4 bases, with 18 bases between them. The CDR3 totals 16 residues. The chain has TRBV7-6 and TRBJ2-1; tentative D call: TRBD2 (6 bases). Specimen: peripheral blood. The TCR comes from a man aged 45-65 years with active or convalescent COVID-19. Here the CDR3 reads CASSRGTAILYNEQFF. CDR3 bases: TGTGCCAGCAGCCGCGGGACGGCGATCTTATACAATGAGCAGTTCTTC. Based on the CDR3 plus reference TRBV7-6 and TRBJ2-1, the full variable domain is GAGVSQSPRYKVTKRGQDVALRCDPISGHVSLYWYRQALGQGPEFLTYFNYEAQQDKSGLPNDRFSAERPEGSISTLTIQRTEQRDSAMYRCASSRGTAILYNEQFFGPGTRLTVL.